Below are 23 T cell receptor beta chains sequenced from a single sample in a study of neurological immune-mediated disorders. TCRdb used MiXCR to reprocess the 5' RACE reads, holding one entry per CDR3 protein. The sample consists of roughly 34,000 distinct CDR3 sequences, 10% to 15% of them appearing once. Time point in this sample: longitudinal time-point 2. Sequenced sample: PBMCs. The receptors were gathered from a woman aged 40 to 50 in good health.

The chain links TRBV9 to TRBJ2-7; 11 nucleotides match TRBD2. CDR3 size: 14 residues. The germline V gene has CDR1 SGDLS and CDR2 YYNGEE. Losses at the gene ends were 3 bases for V and 4 bases for J; bases not matched to a gene: 3. Written as DNA, the CDR3 is TGTGCCAGCAGCGGTAGCGGGGGGGTTTACGAGCAGTACTTC. Translation gives CASSGSGGVYEQYF. Drawing the rest from reference TRBV9 and TRBJ2-7, the complete variable domain is DSGVTQTPKHLITATGQRVTLRCSPRSGDLSVYWYQQSLDQGLQFLIQYYNGEERAKGNILERFSAQQFPDLHSELNLSSLELGDSALYFCASSGSGGVYEQYFGPGTRLTVT.

This clonotype was seen ten or more times. The chain recombines TRBV3-1 with TRBJ2-1, with D perhaps given as TRBD1 or TRBD2 (5 bases each). Trimming removed 5 bases from V and 7 bases from J, with 24 bases in between. The CDR3 has 17 residues. Germline V gene lookup returns CDR1 LGHDT and CDR2 YNNKEL (reference sequence). For the CDR3, the DNA is TGTGCCAGCAGCAGGGCCACAGGACTTCTGTCGGGTAATGAGCAGTTCTTC. Protein sequence: CASSRATGLLSGNEQFF.

This clonotype appeared many times. V and J are TRBV7-6 and TRBJ2-1; maybe TRBD1 (5 bases). The germline V and J ends were trimmed by 1 base and 1 base, with 8 bases remaining between them. Germline loops: CDR1 SGHVS, CDR2 FNYEAQ. The CDR3 contains 15 residues. DNA for the CDR3: TGTGCCAGCAGCTTAGGCCAGGGATCCTACAATGAGCAGTTCTTC. Its translation is CASSLGQGSYNEQFF.

This clonotype was detected ten times or more. The chain joins TRBV10-3 to TRBJ2-1; either TRBD1 or TRBD2 may supply D (6 bases each). Germline loops: CDR1 ENHRY, CDR2 SYGVKD. This CDR3 is 20 amino acids long. V dropped 6 bases and J dropped 3 bases, with 30 bases sitting between them. Here the CDR3 DNA reads TGTGCCATCAGACCCAGTGGAACAGGGACTCCCAGACCTCTCTACAATGAGCAGTTCTTC. Its protein is CAIRPSGTGTPRPLYNEQFF.

This clonotype showed up many times. V usage is TRBV7-9 and J usage is TRBJ2-7, with a tentative D call TRBD1 (5 bases). Trimming took 1 base from V and 4 from J, leaving 8 bases between them. Germline V CDR1 and CDR2: SEHNR, FQNEAQ (reference sequence). The CDR3 is 13 amino acids. For the CDR3, the DNA is TGTGCCAGCAGCTTAGTCCACAGGTACGAGCAGTACTTC. Translating gives CASSLVHRYEQYF.

The chain recombines TRBV6-2 or TRBV6-3 with TRBJ1-1; 7 bases are a match to TRBD1. V was clipped by 7 bases and J by 2 bases; unmatched bases: 7. This CDR3 region has 14 residues. Germline-derived CDR1 and CDR2 are MNHEY and SVGEGT. The CDR3 sequence is CASTSGGINTEAFF. The CDR3 nucleotides read TGTGCCAGCACCTCAGGGGGAATAAACACTGAAGCTTTCTTT.

This clonotype was recorded at least ten times. The rearrangement uses TRBV27 and TRBJ2-5; 9 bases fit TRBD1. CDR1 and CDR2 (germline): MNHEY, SMNVEV (reference sequence). V shed 5 bases, J shed 4 bases, and the junction held 8 bases outside the gene matches. CDR3 length: 15 residues. CDR3 sequence reads: CASSAGQGSAETQYF. CDR3 bases: TGTGCCAGCAGTGCGGGACAGGGATCAGCAGAGACCCAGTACTTC.

At least ten counts were recorded for this clonotype. The gene calls are TRBV20-1 and TRBJ2-2, with 8 bases that match TRBD2. Germline V lookup: CDR1 DFQATT, CDR2 SNEGSKA (reference sequence). This CDR3 comprises 14 residues. V dropped 6 bases and J dropped 5; count of bases not matched to a gene: 8. In nucleotides, the CDR3 is TGCAGTGCCCCGGGGGGGTTCCCGACCGGGGAGCTGTTTTTT. Protein product: CSAPGGFPTGELFF.

The sample holds many counts of this clonotype. The rearrangement links TRBV7-2 to TRBJ1-1, with a tentative D call TRBD1 (5 bases). Deletions cut 4 bases from V and 6 bases from J, with 18 bases between. The CDR3 has 15 residues. Germline CDR1 is SGHTA and CDR2 is FQGNSA. The CDR3 DNA is TGTGCCAGCAGCTGGGGGATAGGGAATTTGGCTGAAGCTTTCTTT. Translation: CASSWGIGNLAEAFF.

On this clonotype: A read error may be the cause here, since a much bigger clone is one base away. This rearrangement joins TRBV5-1 to TRBJ2-3; D possibly corresponds to TRBD2 (5 bases). This CDR3 has 15 residues. Germline loops: CDR1 SGHRS, CDR2 YFSETQ. The V end was cut by 2 bases, the J end by 8 bases, with 18 bases between. The CDR3 loop is CASSLEARGPGTQYF. In DNA form, the CDR3 reads TGCGCCAGCAGCTTAGAAGCGCGAGGGCCGGGTACGCAGTATTTT.

This clonotype was recorded many times. The gene calls are TRBV16 and TRBJ1-5, with a possible D match to TRBD1 (5 bases). The CDR3 runs 17 residues. V gave up 4 bases and J gave up 1 base, with 17 bases separating them. Germline V gene sequence: CDR1 KGHSY, CDR2 FQNENV. DNA of the CDR3: TGTGCCAGCAGCCCACTCAACGGGGCGCGGAGCAATCAGCCCCAGCATTTT. Its protein is CASSPLNGARSNQPQHF.

The chain has TRBV7-8 and TRBJ2-7, with D tentatively TRBD1 (6 bases). V gave up 1 base and J gave up 3 bases, with 10 bases separating them. Looked up from germline, CDR1 is SGHVS and CDR2 is FQNEAQ. The length of the CDR3 is 14 residues. In nucleotides, the CDR3 is TGTGCCAGCAGCTTAGGGACAGCCAGCTACGAGCAGTACTTC. This translates into CASSLGTASYEQYF.

This clonotype was seen repeatedly, ten times or more. The chain links TRBV29-1 to TRBJ2-7; TRBD1 agrees at 11 bases. After removal of 4 bases from V and 5 bases from J, the junction contained 4 bases not matched to a gene. Germline V CDR1 and CDR2: SQVTM, ANQGSEA. CDR3 length: 13 residues. The DNA for the CDR3 is TGCAGCGTTGGTGGACAGGGGGCCCACGAGCAGTACTTC. This gives the protein CSVGGQGAHEQYF.

This clonotype was picked up many times. The V call is TRBV3-1, the J call TRBJ2-3; perhaps TRBD2 as D (5 bases). Trimming removed 4 bases from V and 0 bases from J, with 17 bases in between. In germline, CDR1 is LGHDT, CDR2 YNNKEL (reference sequence). This CDR3 region has 17 residues. The CDR3, as DNA: TGTGCCAGCAGCCCAGGAGGTCCGGATCCCAGCACAGATACGCAGTATTTT. Translating it yields CASSPGGPDPSTDTQYF.

This clonotype was counted many times. The rearrangement joins TRBV4-2 to TRBJ2-3; D remains unclear. This CDR3 has 15 residues. Deletions cut 0 bases from V and 4 bases from J, with 11 bases between. The germline V gene has CDR1 LGHNA and CDR2 YNFKEQ. DNA for the CDR3: TGTGCCAGCAGCCAAGATAAGGGATTAGCAGATACGCAGTATTTT. Translated, it gives CASSQDKGLADTQYF.

This clonotype was recorded at least ten times. V and J are TRBV29-1 and TRBJ1-1; unclear D gene. The germline V gene encodes CDR1 SQVTM and CDR2 ANQGSEA. The CDR3 spans 12 residues. V gave up 5 bases and J gave up 0 bases, with 7 bases separating them. The CDR3 loop is CSVRPMNTEAFF. CDR3 DNA sequence: TGCAGCGTTCGACCGATGAACACTGAAGCTTTCTTT.

This clonotype has a count of ten or more. The chain recombines TRBV6-5 with TRBJ1-4, with D possibly TRBD1 on 6 matching bases. Trimming removed 0 bases from V and 5 bases from J, with 16 bases in between. The CDR3 has 17 residues. CDR1 MNHEY and CDR2 SVGAGI come from the germline V gene. The CDR3 spells CASSYSGPGERNEKLFF. CDR3 DNA sequence: TGTGCCAGCAGTTACTCGGGCCCAGGGGAACGAAATGAAAAACTGTTTTTT.

This clonotype was observed at least ten times. The chain combines TRBV15 with TRBJ2-2, with D possibly TRBD2 on 6 matching bases. The CDR3 is 17 amino acids. The V gene's germline CDR1 is LNHNV and CDR2 YYDKDF (reference sequence). Trimming left V 0 bases short and J 2 bases short, with 13 bases between. The CDR3 loop is CATSRDWRGINTGELFF. For the CDR3, the DNA is TGTGCCACCAGCAGAGATTGGCGGGGAATTAACACCGGGGAGCTGTTTTTT.

The chain uses TRBV7-2 and TRBJ2-7; TRBD1 matches at 8 bases. The CDR3 runs 15 residues. Trimming took 10 bases from V and 3 from J; bases not matched to a gene: 14. The germline gives CDR1 SGHTA, CDR2 FQGNSA. The CDR3 reads CANSEGTGTFYEQYF. CDR3 DNA: TGTGCCAACAGTGAAGGGACAGGTACTTTCTACGAGCAGTACTTC.

This clonotype was seen repeatedly, ten times or more. The chain carries TRBV6-5 and TRBJ1-3; D might be TRBD1 (5 bases). Germline CDR1 and CDR2: MNHEY and SVGAGI. CDR3 length equals 15 residues. Trimming left V 6 bases short and J 1 base short, with 13 bases between. The CDR3, as DNA: TGTGCCAGCAGCAAAACAGGACCATCTGGAAACACCATATATTTT. This encodes CASSKTGPSGNTIYF.

This clonotype is categorized as medium-sized. The chain carries TRBV5-1 and TRBJ2-6; no clear D. This CDR3 region has 18 residues. Deletions cut 0 bases from V and 0 bases from J, with 13 bases between. CDR1 is SGHRS, CDR2 YFSETQ, per germline. The CDR3 DNA is TGCGCCAGCAGCTTGGTAGTCCCAGGAGCCTCTGGGGCCAACGTCCTGACTTTC. Its protein product is CASSLVVPGASGANVLTF.

This clonotype showed up many times. The genes are TRBV12-3 or TRBV12-4 and TRBJ2-1; maybe TRBD1 (7 bases). Trimming cost V 6 bases and J 10 bases, with 19 bases left between them. The CDR3 totals 14 residues. CDR3 sequence reads: CASSPTPAGQEQFF. CDR3 in DNA: TGTGCCAGCAGCCCTACCCCTGCGGGACAGGAGCAGTTCTTC.

This clonotype was seen a few times. This chain links TRBV10-2 with TRBJ2-1; D perhaps matches TRBD2 (5 bases). The germline V gene has CDR1 WSHSY and CDR2 SAAADI. The CDR3 runs 15 residues. Trimming removed 8 bases from V and 2 bases from J, with 16 bases in between. In nucleotides, the CDR3 is TGCGCCAGCCTAAAAGGACTCGAGACCTACAATGAGCAGTTCTTC. Its protein is CASLKGLETYNEQFF.